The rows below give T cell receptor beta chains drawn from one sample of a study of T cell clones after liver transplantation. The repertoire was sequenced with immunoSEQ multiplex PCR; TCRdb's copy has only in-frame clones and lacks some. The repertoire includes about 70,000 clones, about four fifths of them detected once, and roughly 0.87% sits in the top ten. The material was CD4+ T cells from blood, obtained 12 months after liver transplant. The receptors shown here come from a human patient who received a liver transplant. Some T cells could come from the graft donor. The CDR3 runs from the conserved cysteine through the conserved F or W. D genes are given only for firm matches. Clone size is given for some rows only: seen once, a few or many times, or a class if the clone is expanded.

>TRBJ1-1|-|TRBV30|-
TGTGCCTGGAGTGAGGGACTGGAGGCTGAAGCTTTCTTT
CAWSEGLEAEAFF
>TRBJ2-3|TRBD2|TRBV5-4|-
TGTGCCAGCAGCGAAGATAGCGGGAGCAGCACAGATACGCAGTATTTT
CASSEDSGSSTDTQYF
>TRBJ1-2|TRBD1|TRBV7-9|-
TGTGCCAGCAGCCTTGGACAGGGCGTGGACTATGGCTACACCTTC
CASSLGQGVDYGYTF
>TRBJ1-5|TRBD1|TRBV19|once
TGTGCCAGTAGTATCGACAGGGGGTACAATCAGCCCCAGCATTTT
CASSIDRGYNQPQHF
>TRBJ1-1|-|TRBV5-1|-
TGCGCCAGCAGCTCACTCGGAGTGAACACTGAAGCTTTCTTT
CASSSLGVNTEAFF
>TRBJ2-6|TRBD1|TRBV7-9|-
TGTGCCAGCAGCTTAGCGCGATGGACAGGCGACTCTGGGGCCAACGTCCTGACTTTC
CASSLARWTGDSGANVLTF
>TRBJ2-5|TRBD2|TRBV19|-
TGTGCCAGTAGTATCTCGGTCGCGGGAGCGGAGGAGACCCAGTACTTC
CASSISVAGAEETQYF
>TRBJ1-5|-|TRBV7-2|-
TGTGCCAGCAGCACAGGGACACGGGGAGGCAATCAGCCCCAGCATTTT
CASSTGTRGGNQPQHF
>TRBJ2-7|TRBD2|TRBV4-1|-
TGCGCCAGCAGCCAAATGACTAGCGGGTATTACGAGCAGTACTTC
CASSQMTSGYYEQYF
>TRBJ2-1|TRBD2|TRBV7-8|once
TGTGCCAGCAACTCGGGACTAGCGAGGAACAATGAGCAGTTCTTC
CASNSGLARNNEQFF
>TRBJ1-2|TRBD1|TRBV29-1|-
TGCAGGGTTGGGTTGGGGACAGCCGATGGCTACACCTTC
CRVGLGTADGYTF
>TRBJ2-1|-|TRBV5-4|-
TGTGCCAGCTCCATTGGGGGGGGCGGGTCCTCCTACAATGAGCAGTTCTTC
CASSIGGGGSSYNEQFF
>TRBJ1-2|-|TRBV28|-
TGTGCCAGCAGTCGGGGGGGCAGAAGCTATGGCTACACCTTC
CASSRGGRSYGYTF
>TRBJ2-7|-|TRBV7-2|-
TGTGCCAGCACCCGCGGGTACGAGCAGTACTTC
CASTRGYEQYF
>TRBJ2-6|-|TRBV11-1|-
TGTGCCAGCAGCTTAGCGCTACGGGGCGGGAACGTCCTGACTTTC
CASSLALRGGNVLTF
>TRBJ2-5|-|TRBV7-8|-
TGTGCCAGCAGCTTAGAGGTGGGAGCGGGCGCCGGGACCCAGTACTTC
CASSLEVGAGAGTQYF
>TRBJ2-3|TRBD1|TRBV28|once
TGTGCCAGCAGGTCGACAGGGACAGATACGCAGTATTTT
CASRSTGTDTQYF
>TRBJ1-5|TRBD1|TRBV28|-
TGTGCCAGCAGTTTAAGGGACAGACAGCATCAGCCCCAGCATTTT
CASSLRDRQHQPQHF
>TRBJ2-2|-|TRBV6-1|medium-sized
TGTGCCAGCTGTTCCGGGACCGGGGAGCTGTTTTTT
CASCSGTGELFF
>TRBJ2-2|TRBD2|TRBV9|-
TGTACCCTACAAGGGTCTAGCGGGGAAATCTTGAACACCGGGGAGCTGTTTTTT
CTLQGSSGEILNTGELFF
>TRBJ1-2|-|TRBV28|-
TGTGCCAGCAGCCAATCCCCCTATGGCTACACCTTC
CASSQSPYGYTF
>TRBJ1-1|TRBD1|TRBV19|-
TGTGCCAGTAGTATAGCTGGACAGGGGAGGACTGAAGCTTTCTTT
CASSIAGQGRTEAFF
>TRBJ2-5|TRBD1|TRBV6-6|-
TGTGCCAGCAGGGACAGGATCACGGGGCCCCAGTACTTC
CASRDRITGPQYF
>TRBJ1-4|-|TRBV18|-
TGTGCCAGCTCACCGGACCAGGACCATGAAAAACTGTTTTTT
CASSPDQDHEKLFF
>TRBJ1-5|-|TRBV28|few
TGTGCCAGCAGCACTGGACAGCGAGGAGGCAATCAGCCCCAGCATTTT
CASSTGQRGGNQPQHF
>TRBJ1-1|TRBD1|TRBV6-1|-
TGTGCCAGCAGTGAAGCCGACAGGGGTATGAACACTGAAGCTTTCTTT
CASSEADRGMNTEAFF
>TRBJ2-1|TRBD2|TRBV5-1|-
TGCGCCAGCAGCTTGGGACTAGCGGGAGGGTTCATATACAATGAGCAGTTCTTC
CASSLGLAGGFIYNEQFF
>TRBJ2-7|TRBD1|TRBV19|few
TGTGCCAGTAGTAGGGACAGGAGCAACTACGAGCAGTACTTC
CASSRDRSNYEQYF
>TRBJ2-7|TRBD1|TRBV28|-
TGTGCCAGCAGTTTACCCGGGACAGGGGGCGCCTGGCAGTACTTC
CASSLPGTGGAWQYF
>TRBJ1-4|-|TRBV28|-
TGTGCCAGCAGTTTGTTCAGGAAGGGGGGTGAAAAACTGTTTTTT
CASSLFRKGGEKLFF
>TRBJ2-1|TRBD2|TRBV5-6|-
TGTGCCAGCAGCACGGGACTATCCGACAATGAGCAGTTCTTC
CASSTGLSDNEQFF